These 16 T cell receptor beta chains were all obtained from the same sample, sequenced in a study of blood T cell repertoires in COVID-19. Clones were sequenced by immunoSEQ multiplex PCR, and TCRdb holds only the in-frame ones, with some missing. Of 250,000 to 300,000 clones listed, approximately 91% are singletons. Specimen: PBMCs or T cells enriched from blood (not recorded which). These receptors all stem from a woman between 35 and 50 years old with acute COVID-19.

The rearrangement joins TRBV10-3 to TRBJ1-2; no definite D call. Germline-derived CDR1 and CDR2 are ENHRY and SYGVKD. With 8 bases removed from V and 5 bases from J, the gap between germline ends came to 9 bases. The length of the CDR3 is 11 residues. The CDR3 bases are TGTGCCATCGGAGGGTCGTATGGCTACACCTTC. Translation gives CAIGGSYGYTF.

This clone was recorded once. The CDR3 bases are TGTGCCAGCAGTTTAGCGGGACAGGGGACCTATGGCTACACCTTC. It yields the protein CASSLAGQGTYGYTF. The J gene is TRBJ1-2, the V gene TRBV27, with 10 bases fitting TRBD1. Trimming at V came to 2 bases and at J to 4 bases, leaving 4 bases not matched to a gene. From germline, CDR1 is MNHEY and CDR2 SMNVEV (reference sequence). The CDR3 sequence is 15 residues long.

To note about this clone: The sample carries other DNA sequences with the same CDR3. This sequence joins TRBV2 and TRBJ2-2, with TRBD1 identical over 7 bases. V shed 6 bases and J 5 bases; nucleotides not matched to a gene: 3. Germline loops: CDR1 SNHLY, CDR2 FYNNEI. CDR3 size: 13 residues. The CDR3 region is CASSSQGTGELFF. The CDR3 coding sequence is TGTGCCAGCAGCTCACAGGGGACCGGGGAGCTGTTTTTT.

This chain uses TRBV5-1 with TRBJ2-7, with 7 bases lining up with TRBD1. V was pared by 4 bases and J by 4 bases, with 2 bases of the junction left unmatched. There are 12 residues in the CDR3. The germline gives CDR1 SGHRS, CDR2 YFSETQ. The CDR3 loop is CASSPQGYEQYF. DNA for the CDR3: TGCGCCAGCAGCCCACAGGGGTACGAGCAGTACTTC.

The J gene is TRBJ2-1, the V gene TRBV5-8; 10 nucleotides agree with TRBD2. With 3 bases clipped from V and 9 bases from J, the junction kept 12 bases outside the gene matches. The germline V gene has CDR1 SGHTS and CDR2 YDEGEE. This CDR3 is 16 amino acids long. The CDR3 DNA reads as TGTGCCAGCAGCTCCCGAACAGCGGGAGGGCCGAGTGAGCAGTTCTTC. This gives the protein CASSSRTAGGPSEQFF. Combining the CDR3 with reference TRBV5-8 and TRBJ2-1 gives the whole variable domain EAGVTQSPTHLIKTRGQQATLRCSPISGHTSVYWYQQALGLGLQFLLWYDEGEERNRGNFPPRFSGRQFPNYSSELNVNALELEDSALYLCASSSRTAGGPSEQFFGPGTRLTVL.

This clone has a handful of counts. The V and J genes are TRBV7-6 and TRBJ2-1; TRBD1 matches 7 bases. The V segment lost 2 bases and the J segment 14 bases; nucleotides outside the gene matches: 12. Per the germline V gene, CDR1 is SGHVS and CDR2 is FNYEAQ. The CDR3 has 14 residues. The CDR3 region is CASSLNPDTGDEFF. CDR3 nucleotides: TGTGCCAGCAGCTTAAACCCGGACACAGGGGACGAGTTCTTC.

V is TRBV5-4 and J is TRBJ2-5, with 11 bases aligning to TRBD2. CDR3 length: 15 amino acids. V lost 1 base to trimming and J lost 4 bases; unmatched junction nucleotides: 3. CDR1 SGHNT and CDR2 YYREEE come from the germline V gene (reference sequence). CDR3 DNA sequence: TGTGCCAGCAGCTTGACTAGCGGGAGATCAGAGACCCAGTACTTC. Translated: CASSLTSGRSETQYF.

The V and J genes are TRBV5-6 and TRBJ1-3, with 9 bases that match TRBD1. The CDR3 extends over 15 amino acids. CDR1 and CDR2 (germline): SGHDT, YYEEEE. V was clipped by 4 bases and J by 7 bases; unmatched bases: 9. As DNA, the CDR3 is TGTGCCAGCAGCCTGGCCCCGGGACAGGGCAACACCATATATTTT. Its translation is CASSLAPGQGNTIYF.

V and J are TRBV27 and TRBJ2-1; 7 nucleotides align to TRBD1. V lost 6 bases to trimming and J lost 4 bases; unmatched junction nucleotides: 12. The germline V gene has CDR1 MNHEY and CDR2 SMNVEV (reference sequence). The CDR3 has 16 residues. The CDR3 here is CASRLRQGIGYNEQFF. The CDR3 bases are TGTGCCAGCAGACTTCGACAGGGCATCGGATACAATGAGCAGTTCTTC.

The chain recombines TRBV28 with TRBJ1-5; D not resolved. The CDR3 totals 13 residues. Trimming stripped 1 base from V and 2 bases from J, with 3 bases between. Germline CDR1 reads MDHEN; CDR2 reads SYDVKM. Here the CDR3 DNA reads TGTGCCAGCAGTTTATCGGGCAATCAGCCCCAGCATTTT. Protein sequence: CASSLSGNQPQHF.

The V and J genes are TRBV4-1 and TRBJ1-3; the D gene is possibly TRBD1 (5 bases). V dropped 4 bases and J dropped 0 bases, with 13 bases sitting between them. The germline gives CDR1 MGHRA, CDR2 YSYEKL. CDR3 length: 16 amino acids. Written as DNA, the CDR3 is TGCGCCAGCAGCCGATACGGACAATCCTCTGGAAACACCATATATTTT. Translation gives CASSRYGQSSGNTIYF.

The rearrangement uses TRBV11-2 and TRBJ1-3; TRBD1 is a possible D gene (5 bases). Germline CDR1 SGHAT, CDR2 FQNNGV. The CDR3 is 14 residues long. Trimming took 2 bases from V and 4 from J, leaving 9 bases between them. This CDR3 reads CASSLRQTGNTIYF. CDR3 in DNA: TGTGCCAGCAGCTTAAGACAGACCGGAAACACCATATATTTT.

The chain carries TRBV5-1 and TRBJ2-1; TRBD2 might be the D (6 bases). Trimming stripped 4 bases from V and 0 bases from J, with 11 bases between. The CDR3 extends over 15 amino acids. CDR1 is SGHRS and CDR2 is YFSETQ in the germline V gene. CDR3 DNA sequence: TGCGCCAGCAGCCCGGACGGGAGCTCCTACAATGAGCAGTTCTTC. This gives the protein CASSPDGSSYNEQFF.

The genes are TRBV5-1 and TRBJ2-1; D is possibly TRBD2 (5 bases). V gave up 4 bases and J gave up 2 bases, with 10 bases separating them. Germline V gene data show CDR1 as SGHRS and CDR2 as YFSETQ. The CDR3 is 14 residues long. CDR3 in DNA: TGCGCCAGCAGCCGGGGTAGCGCCTACAATGAGCAGTTCTTC. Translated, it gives CASSRGSAYNEQFF.

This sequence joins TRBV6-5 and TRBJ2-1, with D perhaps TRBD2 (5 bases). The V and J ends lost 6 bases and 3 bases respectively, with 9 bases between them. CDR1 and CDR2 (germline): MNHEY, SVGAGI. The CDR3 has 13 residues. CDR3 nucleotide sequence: TGTGCCAGCAGGACTACCAGCTACAATGAGCAGTTCTTC. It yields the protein CASRTTSYNEQFF.

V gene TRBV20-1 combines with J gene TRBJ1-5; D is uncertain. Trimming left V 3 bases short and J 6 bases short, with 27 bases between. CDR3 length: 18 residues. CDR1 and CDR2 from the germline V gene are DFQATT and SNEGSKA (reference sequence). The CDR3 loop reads CSASLLEGGRFRGQPQHF. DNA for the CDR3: TGCAGTGCTAGTCTCCTGGAGGGTGGCAGGTTTAGAGGTCAGCCCCAGCATTTT.